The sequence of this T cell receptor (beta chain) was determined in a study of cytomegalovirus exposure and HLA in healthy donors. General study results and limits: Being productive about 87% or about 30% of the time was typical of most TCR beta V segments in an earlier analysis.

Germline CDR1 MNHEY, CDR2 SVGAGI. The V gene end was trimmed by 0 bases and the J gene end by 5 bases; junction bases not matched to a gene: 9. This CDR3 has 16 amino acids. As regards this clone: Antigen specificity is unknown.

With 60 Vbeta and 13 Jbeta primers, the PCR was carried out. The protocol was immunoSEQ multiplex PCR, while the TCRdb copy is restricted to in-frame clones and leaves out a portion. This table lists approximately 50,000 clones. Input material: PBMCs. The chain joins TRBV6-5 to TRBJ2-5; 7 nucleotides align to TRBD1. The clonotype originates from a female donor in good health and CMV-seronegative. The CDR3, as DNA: TGTGCCAGCAGTTACTCGCTCAGACAGGGTGAGGAGACCCAGTACTTC. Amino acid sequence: CASSYSLRQGEETQYF.